Given below is one T cell receptor beta chain in context. The data stem from a study of blood T cell repertoires in COVID-19. The overall study: COVID-19 samples collected from the United States, Italy and Spain covered acute and convalescent phases. Sources were T cells, B-cell-depleted T cells, or PBMCs; the material itself was cDNA or gDNA.

The trim removed 5 bases at V and 1 base at J, leaving 3 bases unmatched. CDR1 and CDR2 from the germline V gene are SGHRS and YFSETQ. The CDR3 extends over 16 amino acids. In the study's own analysis: Amplification of reference gene primers provided the estimated nucleated cell counts. Clones were read by immunoSEQ multiplex PCR, and TCRdb kept only the in-frame ones, dropping some. That table is the source of V, J and clone size, and D and trimming were worked out from the DNA. The data show fewer than 60,000 clones, around 75% seen once. The chain uses TRBV5-1 and TRBJ2-6, with TRBD1 identical over 10 bases. Sequencing was performed on peripheral blood. This clonotype originated in a human donor in a cohort sampled during active COVID-19. The CDR3 DNA reads as TGCGCCAGCAGGGGACAGGGGTTGTCTGGGGCCAACGTCCTGACTTTC. Its translation is CASRGQGLSGANVLTF.